This section outlines one TCR beta chain sequence together with its context. The entry originates in a study of blood T cell repertoires in COVID-19. Turning to the study itself: Material from acute and convalescent COVID-19 was sourced from the United States, Italy and Spain. In each case, the material was cDNA or gDNA derived from T cells, B-cell-depleted T cells, or PBMCs.

In the authors' workflow: Quantification of nucleated cells was approximated via reference gene primer amplification. Method: immunoSEQ multiplex PCR; TCRdb's copy keeps in-frame clones and lacks some. V, J and clone size were drawn from that table, and D and trimming were deduced from the DNA. The sample has approximately 190,000 clones; nearly 90% are singletons. Specimen: peripheral blood. This clonotype was sampled from a man in his 60s with active or convalescent COVID-19.

As DNA, the CDR3 is TGTGCCAGTAGTACCCAGGGTAATGGTGAAGCTTTCTTT. It encodes CASSTQGNGEAFF. The chain uses TRBV19 and TRBJ1-1, with D maybe TRBD1 (5 bases). Germline loops: CDR1 LNHDA, CDR2 SQIVND (reference sequence). This CDR3 has 13 amino acids. The germline V and J ends were trimmed by 4 bases and 7 bases, with 13 bases remaining between them.